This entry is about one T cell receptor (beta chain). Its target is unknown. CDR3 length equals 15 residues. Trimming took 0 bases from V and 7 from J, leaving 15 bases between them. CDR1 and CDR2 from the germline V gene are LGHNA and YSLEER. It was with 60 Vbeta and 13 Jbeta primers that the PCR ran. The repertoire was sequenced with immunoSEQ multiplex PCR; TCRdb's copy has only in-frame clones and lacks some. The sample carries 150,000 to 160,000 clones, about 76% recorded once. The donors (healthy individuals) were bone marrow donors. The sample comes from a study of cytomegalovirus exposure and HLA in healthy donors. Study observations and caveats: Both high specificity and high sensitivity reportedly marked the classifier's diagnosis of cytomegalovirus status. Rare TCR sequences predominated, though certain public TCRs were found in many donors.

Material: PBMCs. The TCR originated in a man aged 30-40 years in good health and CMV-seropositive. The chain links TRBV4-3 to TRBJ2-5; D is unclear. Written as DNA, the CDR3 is TGCGCCAGCAGCCAAGATGATAGCCAGAAGATGACCCAGTACTTC. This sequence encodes CASSQDDSQKMTQYF.